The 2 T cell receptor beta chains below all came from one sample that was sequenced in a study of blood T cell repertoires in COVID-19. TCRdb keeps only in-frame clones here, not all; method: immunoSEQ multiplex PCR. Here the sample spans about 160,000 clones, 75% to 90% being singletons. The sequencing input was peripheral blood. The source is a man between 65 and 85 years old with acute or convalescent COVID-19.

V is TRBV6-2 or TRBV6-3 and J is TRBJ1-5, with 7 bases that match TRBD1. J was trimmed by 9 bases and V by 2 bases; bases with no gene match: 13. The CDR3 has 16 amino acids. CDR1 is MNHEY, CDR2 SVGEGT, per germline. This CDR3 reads CASSYGQAQGSGPQHF. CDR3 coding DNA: TGTGCCAGCAGTTACGGACAGGCCCAAGGCTCTGGGCCCCAGCATTTT.

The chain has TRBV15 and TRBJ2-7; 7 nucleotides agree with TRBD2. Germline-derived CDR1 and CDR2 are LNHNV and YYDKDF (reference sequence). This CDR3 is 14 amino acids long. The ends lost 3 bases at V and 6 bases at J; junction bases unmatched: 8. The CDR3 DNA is TGTGCCACCAGCAGGGGGGGGGACTTCCGCGAGCAGTACTTC. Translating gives CATSRGGDFREQYF.